What follows are 21 T cell receptor beta chains derived from one specimen sequenced in a study of response to subunit inactivated influenza vaccine. TCRdb itself ran the RT-PCR reads through MiXCR, one entry per CDR3 protein. The sample lists approximately 490,000 distinct CDR3 sequences; approximately 6.9% were seen once. The sequencing here drew on PBMCs from blood, taken less than 25 months after vaccination. The receptors originated from a man aged 50 to 75 who received an inactivated influenza vaccine.

This rearrangement joins TRBV29-1 to TRBJ2-5; unclear D gene. V lost 3 bases and J lost 3, with 11 bases in between. This CDR3 contains 13 residues. Per the germline V gene, CDR1 is SQVTM and CDR2 is ANQGSEA. Here the CDR3 reads CSVDSSQKETQYF. The CDR3 DNA is TGCAGCGTTGACTCCAGCCAGAAAGAGACCCAGTACTTC.

This clonotype was seen ten or more times. The rearrangement links TRBV29-1 to TRBJ2-7; TRBD1 might be the D (6 bases). V lost 4 bases and J lost 5, with 18 bases in between. There are 14 residues in the CDR3. The germline V gene has CDR1 SQVTM and CDR2 ANQGSEA. In nucleotides, the CDR3 is TGCAGCGTTGGGGCCAGGGGTATCTGGAACGAGCAGTACTTC. Translation gives CSVGARGIWNEQYF.

This clonotype was detected many times. This rearrangement joins TRBV15 to TRBJ1-5; TRBD1 agrees at 8 bases. V was pared by 6 bases and J by 3 bases, with 7 bases of the junction left unmatched. CDR1 is LNHNV, CDR2 YYDKDF, per germline (reference sequence). This CDR3 is built from 15 residues. CDR3 in amino acids: CATRSGQVANQPQHF. CDR3 bases: TGTGCCACCAGATCGGGACAGGTCGCCAATCAGCCCCAGCATTTT.

The rearrangement joins TRBV29-1 to TRBJ2-7; the D gene is possibly TRBD2 (6 bases). The CDR3 has 11 residues. Trimming cost V 6 bases and J 5 bases, with 11 bases left between them. Germline CDR1 is SQVTM and CDR2 is ANQGSEA. CDR3 in DNA: TGCAGCGTAAGCCAGCGGGACGAGCAGTACTTC. It codes for CSVSQRDEQYF.

This clonotype was counted at least ten times. The rearrangement uses TRBV6-5 and TRBJ1-2; D may be TRBD1 (5 bases). Germline values: CDR1 MNHEY, CDR2 SVGAGI. V lost 5 bases and J lost 4, with 11 bases in between. The CDR3 sequence is 13 residues long. DNA for the CDR3: TGTGCCAGCAGTCACCGGGGGATCTATGGCTACACCTTC. Translation gives CASSHRGIYGYTF.

The V gene is TRBV7-9, the J gene TRBJ1-1; D is undetermined. Between the trimmed V and J ends, which lost 5 bases and 0 bases, there was a span of 13 bases. The CDR3 spans 15 residues. Per the germline V gene, CDR1 is SEHNR and CDR2 is FQNEAQ (reference sequence). The CDR3 is CASSLVRALNTEAFF. The CDR3, as DNA: TGTGCCAGCAGCCTTGTAAGGGCCCTGAACACTGAAGCTTTCTTT.

The rearrangement uses TRBV6-2 or TRBV6-3 and TRBJ1-2, with a tentative D call TRBD1 (5 bases). Germline-derived CDR1 and CDR2 are MNHEY and SVGEGT. The CDR3 extends over 13 amino acids. V lost 2 bases, J lost 14 bases, and 18 bases lay in between. The CDR3 reads CASSYLDDSGWTF. CDR3 coding DNA: TGTGCCAGCAGTTACCTCGATGACAGTGGCTGGACCTTC.

The V call is TRBV20-1, the J call TRBJ1-5, with a weak D call TRBD1 (5 bases). The V end lost 5 bases, the J end lost 3 bases, and 14 bases lay between the germline ends. Germline V gene lookup returns CDR1 DFQATT and CDR2 SNEGSKA (reference sequence). The CDR3 totals 14 residues. The CDR3 loop reads CSAGRRGFNQPQHF. DNA for the CDR3: TGCAGTGCTGGACGCCGGGGCTTCAATCAGCCCCAGCATTTT.

V is TRBV2 and J is TRBJ1-1; 8 bases agree with TRBD1. Per germline, CDR1 SNHLY and CDR2 FYNNEI. V lost 6 bases and J lost 5; bases outside the gene matches: 2. CDR3 size: 12 residues. The CDR3 bases are TGTGCCAGCAGCAGGGGGCAAACTGAAGCTTTCTTT. This sequence encodes CASSRGQTEAFF.

This clonotype was counted many times. V and J are TRBV7-9 and TRBJ2-6, with D tentatively TRBD2 (5 bases). Germline values: CDR1 SEHNR, CDR2 FQNEAQ (reference sequence). This CDR3 contains 15 residues. V was trimmed by 4 bases and J by 0 bases, leaving 7 bases between them. The CDR3 nucleotides read TGTGCCAGCAGCTGGGAGCCCTCTGGGGCCAACGTCCTGACTTTC. This gives the protein CASSWEPSGANVLTF.

J is TRBJ2-5 and V is TRBV29-1; possibly TRBD1 for D (6 bases). The germline gives CDR1 SQVTM, CDR2 ANQGSEA. The germline V and J ends were trimmed by 5 bases and 1 base, with 17 bases remaining between them. There are 15 residues in the CDR3. CDR3 sequence (DNA): TGCAGCGTTCGAAACGGACAGACCAGCCAAGAGACCCAGTACTTC. Translation: CSVRNGQTSQETQYF.

As for this clonotype: A much more abundant neighbour one base away suggests this may be a read error. V usage is TRBV7-8 and J usage is TRBJ2-3, with 9 bases lining up with TRBD1. CDR1 and CDR2 from the germline V gene are SGHVS and FQNEAQ. V was clipped by 2 bases and J by 5 bases; unmatched bases: 8. This CDR3 contains 16 residues. In DNA, the CDR3 is TGTGCCAGCAGCTTATGGGACAGGGAAACCAAAGATACGCAGTATTTT. Protein: CASSLWDRETKDTQYF.

This clonotype occurred many times. This chain uses TRBV20-1 with TRBJ2-3; no definite D call. CDR3 size: 16 residues. The germline V gene has CDR1 DFQATT and CDR2 SNEGSKA (reference sequence). Trimming pared 0 bases from V and 4 bases from J, leaving 17 bases between. The CDR3 is CSARDFQTTASDTQYF. DNA for the CDR3: TGCAGTGCTAGAGATTTCCAGACCACTGCTTCAGATACGCAGTATTTT.

In its sample, this clonotype was seen many times. This chain links TRBV20-1 with TRBJ2-3; 7 nucleotides agree with TRBD2. This CDR3 comprises 14 residues. Germline loops: CDR1 DFQATT, CDR2 SNEGSKA (reference sequence). V gave up 3 bases and J gave up 5 bases; unmatched junction bases: 8. The CDR3 region is CSASRGSSGDTQYF. As DNA, the CDR3 is TGCAGTGCTAGTCGCGGGTCTAGCGGAGATACGCAGTATTTT.

The J gene is TRBJ1-6, the V gene TRBV11-2; TRBD1 matches 8 bases. The germline V gene encodes CDR1 SGHAT and CDR2 FQNNGV. V gave up 5 bases and J gave up 11 bases; unmatched junction bases: 5. CDR3 length: 13 amino acids. This chain's CDR3 is CASSEGTGTPLHF. In nucleotides, the CDR3 is TGTGCCAGCAGCGAAGGGACAGGCACACCCCTCCACTTT.

This clonotype was detected ten times or more. V is TRBV20-1 and J is TRBJ2-5; possible D gene TRBD2, 6 bases. CDR1 is DFQATT and CDR2 is SNEGSKA in the germline V gene (reference sequence). The CDR3 is made up of 15 amino acids. V gave up 1 base and J gave up 5 bases, with 17 bases separating them. For the CDR3, the DNA is TGCAGTGCTAGAGGTATTTCGGGAGTGGATGAGACCCAGTACTTC. Translation: CSARGISGVDETQYF.

This clonotype was found a few times. In DNA form, the CDR3 reads TGCAGTGTCACTAGCGCCGATGCCTACAATGAGCAGTTCTTC. Its translation: CSVTSADAYNEQFF. V gene TRBV20-1 combines with J gene TRBJ2-1, with 7 bases aligning to TRBD2. Germline V gene lookup returns CDR1 DFQATT and CDR2 SNEGSKA (reference sequence). The CDR3 is 14 amino acids. Trimming cost V 7 bases and J 2 bases; bases outside gene matches: 8.

The chain employs TRBV7-9 and TRBJ1-5; possible D gene TRBD1, 5 bases. The V and J ends lost 1 base and 4 bases respectively, with 11 bases between them. The CDR3 sequence is 15 residues long. Germline loops: CDR1 SEHNR, CDR2 FQNEAQ (reference sequence). The CDR3, as DNA: TGTGCCAGCAGCTTAGGATGGGACCTGAATCAGCCCCAGCATTTT. Protein: CASSLGWDLNQPQHF.

This clonotype was observed a few times. CDR3: CASSLDLRGETQYF. The CDR3 nucleotides are TGTGCCAGCAGCTTAGATCTGCGAGGGGAGACCCAGTACTTC. This chain connects TRBV11-2 to TRBJ2-5, with D possibly TRBD2 on 5 matching bases. Trimming pared 0 bases from V and 5 bases from J, leaving 10 bases between. The CDR3 runs to 14 residues. Per the germline V gene, CDR1 is SGHAT and CDR2 is FQNNGV. Using reference TRBV11-2 and TRBJ2-5 for the parts outside the CDR3, the full variable domain is EAGVAQSPRYKIIEKRQSVAFWCNPISGHATLYWYQQILGQGPKLLIQFQNNGVVDDSQLPKDRFSAERLKGVDSTLKIQPAKLEDSAVYLCASSLDLRGETQYFGPGTRLLVL.

This clonotype showed up many times. The J gene is TRBJ2-2, the V gene TRBV5-1; D gene uncertain. V lost 1 base to trimming and J lost 2 bases, with 12 bases between them. Germline V gene sequence: CDR1 SGHRS, CDR2 YFSETQ. The CDR3 length is 16 residues. In nucleotides, the CDR3 is TGCGCCAGCAGCTTGACAAGCCTAGGAAACACCGGGGAGCTGTTTTTT. It translates to CASSLTSLGNTGELFF.

This clonotype was seen repeatedly, ten times or more. This chain's CDR3 is CASSLTDRNTEAFF. CDR3 DNA sequence: TGTGCCAGCAGCTTAACCGACAGGAACACTGAAGCTTTCTTT. The V gene is TRBV11-2, the J gene TRBJ1-1; a weak D match, TRBD1 (5 bases). Germline CDR1 and CDR2: SGHAT and FQNNGV. This CDR3 has 14 amino acids. Trimming cost V 2 bases and J 1 base, with 8 bases left between them. The variable domain in full, with the rest retrieved from reference TRBV11-2 and TRBJ1-1, is EAGVAQSPRYKIIEKRQSVAFWCNPISGHATLYWYQQILGQGPKLLIQFQNNGVVDDSQLPKDRFSAERLKGVDSTLKIQPAKLEDSAVYLCASSLTDRNTEAFFGQGTRLTVV.